This T cell receptor (beta chain) was obtained from a study of beta chain features in type 1 diabetes. Study information: When patients were set against healthy donors, age, gender and cell yields were similar.

cDNA synthesis used the whole RNA isolate, giving expressed TCRB sequences. The repertoire was sequenced with immunoSEQ multiplex PCR; TCRdb's copy has only in-frame clones and lacks some. The sample lists about 290,000 clones; about 8.5% were seen once. Regarding this clone: Its antigen is still unknown.

Study results and caveats: Insertion counts at VDJ junctions were lower in type 1 diabetes patients, who also showed more deletions there. The question left open here concerned HLA type influencing TCRB rearrangement. Shorter templates might be favored by PCR, and equally so in patients and in controls.

Germline assignment: CDR1 PRHDT and CDR2 FYEKMQ (reference sequence). The CDR3 totals 16 residues. The V and J ends lost 5 bases and 6 bases, in that order; junction bases with no gene match: 5. The chain has TRBV13 and TRBJ2-2, with 14 positions matching TRBD2. The sequenced sample was central memory CD4+ T cells from blood. The sequence came from a woman under 30 in good health. The CDR3 loop reads CASSRTSGRWAGELFF. The CDR3 DNA reads as TGTGCCAGCAGCCGGACTAGCGGGAGGTGGGCCGGGGAGCTGTTTTTT.